This TCR beta chain emerged from a study of identical twins. This clonotype was detected only a few times. TCRdb ran MiXCR on the 5' RACE reads and lists one entry per CDR3 protein. Of a few hundred thousand distinct CDR3 sequences listed, roughly 12% are singletons. This CDR3 has 14 amino acids. Deletions cut 0 bases from V and 5 bases from J, with 8 bases between. Per the germline V gene, CDR1 is LGHNA and CDR2 is YSLEER. In addition, the sample was reused for a study of yellow fever vaccine responses in identical twins.

The clonotype originates from a woman between 18 and 29 years old in good health. Sequences were obtained from memory (CD45RO+) T cells sorted from blood. The chain uses TRBV4-3 and TRBJ2-1; D remains unclear. The CDR3, as DNA: TGCGCCAGCAGCCAAGATGTGAGAAACAATGAGCAGTTCTTC. This gives the protein CASSQDVRNNEQFF.